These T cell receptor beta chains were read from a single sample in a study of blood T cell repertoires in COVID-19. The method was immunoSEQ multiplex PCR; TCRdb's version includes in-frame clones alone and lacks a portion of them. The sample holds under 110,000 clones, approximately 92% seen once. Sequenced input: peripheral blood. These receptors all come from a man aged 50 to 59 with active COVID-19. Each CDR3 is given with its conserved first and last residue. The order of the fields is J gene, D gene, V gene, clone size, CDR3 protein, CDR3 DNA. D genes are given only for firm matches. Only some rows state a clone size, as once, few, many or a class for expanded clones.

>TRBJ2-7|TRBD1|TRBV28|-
CASSSDRDEQYF
TGTGCCAGCAGTTCAGACAGGGACGAGCAGTACTTC
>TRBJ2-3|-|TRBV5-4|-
CASRRPGDPLGDTQYF
TGTGCCAGCAGGCGACCGGGAGACCCTTTGGGGGATACGCAGTATTTT
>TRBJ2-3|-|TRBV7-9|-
CASRRTELSTDTQYF
TGTGCCAGCAGGAGGACAGAATTATCCACAGATACGCAGTATTTT
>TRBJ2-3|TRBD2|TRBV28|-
CASSFPGLEGDTQYF
TGTGCCAGCAGTTTTCCGGGACTAGAGGGAGATACGCAGTATTTT
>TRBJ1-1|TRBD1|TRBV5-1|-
CASSSGQGANTEAFF
TGCGCCAGCAGCTCCGGACAGGGGGCTAACACTGAAGCTTTCTTT
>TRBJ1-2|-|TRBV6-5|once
CASRQNQERRGYTF
TGTGCCAGCAGACAAAACCAGGAGCGGCGAGGCTACACCTTC
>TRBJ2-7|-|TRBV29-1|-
CSVDRDSRDEQYF
TGCAGCGTTGACCGGGACTCCAGAGACGAGCAGTACTTC
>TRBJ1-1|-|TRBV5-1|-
CASSKTGGDGTEAFF
TGCGCCAGCAGCAAAACGGGGGGAGATGGCACTGAAGCTTTCTTT
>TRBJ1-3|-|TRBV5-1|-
CASSLAGTNGNTIYF
TGCGCCAGCAGCTTGGCGGGGACAAACGGAAACACCATATATTTT
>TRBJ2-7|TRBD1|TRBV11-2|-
CASSSLSGRDRAHEQYF
TGTGCCAGCAGCTCGCTGAGCGGACGGGACAGGGCCCACGAGCAGTACTTC
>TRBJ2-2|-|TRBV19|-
CASSIDSNTGELFF
TGTGCCAGTAGTATAGATTCAAACACCGGGGAGCTGTTTTTT
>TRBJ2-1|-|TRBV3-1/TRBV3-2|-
CASSQVGGSYNEQFF
TGTGCCAGCAGCCAAGTAGGAGGATCTTACAATGAGCAGTTCTTC
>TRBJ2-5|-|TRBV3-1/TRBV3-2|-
CASSSGIKETQYF
TGTGCCAGCAGTTCCGGGATAAAAGAGACCCAGTACTTC
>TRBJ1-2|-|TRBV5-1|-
CASGGNYGYTF
TGCGCCAGCGGGGGGAACTATGGCTACACCTTC
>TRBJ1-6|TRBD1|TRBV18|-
CASSPRLGQGYSPLHF
TGTGCCAGCTCACCAAGATTAGGACAGGGGTATTCACCCCTCCACTTT
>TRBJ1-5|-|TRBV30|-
CAWSVPRWTGPQHF
TGTGCCTGGAGTGTACCCCGTTGGACTGGGCCCCAGCATTTT
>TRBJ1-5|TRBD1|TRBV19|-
CASSMDRGSQQPQHF
TGTGCCAGTAGTATGGACAGGGGGTCACAGCAGCCCCAGCATTTT
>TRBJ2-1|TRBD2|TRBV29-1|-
CSSRGEGKSSYNEQFF
TGCAGCTCTCGAGGGGAGGGGAAGAGCTCCTACAATGAGCAGTTCTTC
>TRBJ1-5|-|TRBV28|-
CASDSSLGPNQPQHF
TGTGCCAGCGACAGCTCCCTCGGCCCAAATCAGCCCCAGCATTTT
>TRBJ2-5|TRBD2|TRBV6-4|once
CASSDSNSPSGSVYQETQYF
TGTGCCAGCAGTGACTCGAATTCCCCTAGCGGGAGTGTGTACCAAGAGACCCAGTACTTC
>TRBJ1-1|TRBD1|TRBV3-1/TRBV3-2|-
CASSQQDRGTEAFF
TGTGCCAGCAGCCAACAGGACAGGGGAACTGAAGCTTTCTTT
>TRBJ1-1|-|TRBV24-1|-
CATSAGGSTEAFF
TGTGCCACCAGTGCTGGAGGGAGCACTGAAGCTTTCTTT
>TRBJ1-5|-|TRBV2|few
CASRQLGGQPQHF
TGTGCCAGCAGACAGCTAGGAGGTCAGCCCCAGCATTTT
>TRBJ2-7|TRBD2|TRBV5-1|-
CASSSGLAGVYEQYF
TGCGCCAGCAGCAGCGGACTAGCGGGAGTTTACGAGCAGTACTTC
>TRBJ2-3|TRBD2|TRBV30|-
CAWSTLAAITDTQYF
TGTGCCTGGAGTACCCTAGCGGCAATCACAGATACGCAGTATTTT
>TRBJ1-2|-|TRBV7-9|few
CASSLTVNYGYTF
TGTGCCAGCAGCTTGACAGTAAACTATGGCTACACCTTC
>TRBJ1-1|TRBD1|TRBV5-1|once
CASSGSGQMNTEAFF
TGCGCCAGCAGCGGATCGGGACAGATGAACACTGAAGCTTTCTTT
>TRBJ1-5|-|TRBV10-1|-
CASSEQWSNQPQHF
TGCGCCAGCAGTGAACAGTGGAGCAATCAGCCCCAGCATTTT
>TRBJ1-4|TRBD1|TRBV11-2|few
CASSLAGQGGEKLFF
TGTGCCAGCAGTTTAGCCGGACAGGGCGGTGAAAAACTGTTTTTT
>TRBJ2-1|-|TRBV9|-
CASSVDNRPSYNEQFF
TGTGCCAGCAGCGTAGACAACAGGCCCTCCTACAATGAGCAGTTCTTC
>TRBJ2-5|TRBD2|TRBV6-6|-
CASSPAGGGETQYF
TGTGCCAGCAGCCCAGCGGGAGGGGGGGAGACCCAGTACTTC
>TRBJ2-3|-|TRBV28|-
CASSPPGAGAQYF
TGTGCCAGCAGTCCCCCAGGGGCGGGGGCGCAGTATTTT
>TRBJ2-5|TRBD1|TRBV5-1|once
CASSLTGTETQYF
TGCGCCAGCTCCCTGACAGGGACGGAGACCCAGTACTTC